This T cell receptor beta chain was captured in a study of T cell repertoires in cytomegalovirus infection. Background on the study: Peptides in the study included HLA-C-restricted and HLA-B-restricted CMV epitopes. General study results and limits: There were HLA-C-restricted CMV-specific TCR beta clonotypes dominating the ex vivo response.

The V gene lost 6 bases and the J gene lost 3 bases, with 18 bases spanning the gap. CDR3 length: 15 amino acids. From germline, CDR1 is MNHEY and CDR2 SVGAGI. A note on this clonotype: Its antigen is still unknown.

TCRdb re-derived calls from the reads in MiXCR, one entry per CDR3 protein. The sample consists of hundreds of thousands of distinct CDR3 sequences, about 42% of them appearing once. The sequenced sample was cultured PBMCs, obtained from culture after CMV antigen stimulation. This receptor was taken from a human donor in good health (CMV status not recorded). Some clones in this sample may be carry-over from other donors' samples. This chain uses TRBV6-5 with TRBJ2-7; the D gene is possibly TRBD1 (6 bases). In nucleotides, the CDR3 is TGTGCCAGCAGCCGACCGCAACAGGGAGTCTACGAGCAGTACTTC. Residues: CASSRPQQGVYEQYF.